One sample yielded the 21 T cell receptor beta chains listed below, sequenced in a study of cytomegalovirus exposure and HLA in healthy donors. The PCR had 60 Vbeta and 13 Jbeta primers. Assay: immunoSEQ multiplex PCR; the TCRdb copy retains only in-frame clones and omits some. Of around 100,000 clones detected, around 80% appear once; the ten largest clones hold approximately 5%. The sample was PBMCs. The receptors were sampled from a woman younger than 35 in good health and CMV-seropositive.

The V gene is TRBV28, the J gene TRBJ2-1, with TRBD2 identical over 10 bases. After removal of 5 bases from V and 0 bases from J, the junction contained 13 bases not matched to a gene. CDR1 and CDR2 (germline): MDHEN, SYDVKM. CDR3 length equals 19 residues. The CDR3 reads CASSPLRLAGANSYNEQFF. CDR3 sequence (DNA): TGTGCCAGCAGTCCGCTACGACTAGCGGGTGCCAACTCCTACAATGAGCAGTTCTTC.

The chain uses TRBV9 and TRBJ2-7; tentatively, D is TRBD1 (7 bases). CDR1 SGDLS and CDR2 YYNGEE come from the germline V gene. The V and J ends lost 4 bases and 5 bases respectively, with 19 bases between them. The CDR3 loop spans 15 amino acids. The CDR3 is CASSNRQGGIDEQYF. In DNA, the CDR3 is TGTGCCAGCAGCAACCGACAGGGAGGAATCGACGAGCAGTACTTC.

The chain couples TRBV4-2 to TRBJ2-5; 9 nucleotides line up with TRBD2. The CDR3 sequence is 16 residues long. Trimming at V came to 1 base and at J to 5 bases, leaving 8 bases not matched to a gene. The germline V gene encodes CDR1 LGHNA and CDR2 YNFKEQ. CDR3 amino acids: CASSQGAGGLAETQYF. The CDR3 DNA sequence: TGTGCCAGCAGCCAAGGGGCCGGGGGACTAGCTGAGACCCAGTACTTC.

The chain recombines TRBV2 with TRBJ1-5, with unresolved D. CDR1 is SNHLY, CDR2 FYNNEI, per germline. The V end lost 4 bases, the J end lost 5 bases, and 6 bases lay between the germline ends. The CDR3 covers 12 residues. The CDR3 loop reads CASSGGDQPQHF. As DNA, the CDR3 is TGTGCCAGCAGTGGGGGAGATCAGCCCCAGCATTTT.

V usage is TRBV11-1 and J usage is TRBJ2-3; no firm D call. The CDR3 covers 14 residues. Looked up from germline, CDR1 is SGHAT and CDR2 is FQDESV (reference sequence). The ends were cut back, 5 bases at V and 3 bases at J, with 12 bases in the middle. CDR3 in DNA: TGTGCCAGCAGCCCGGGTTTTCGGACAGATACGCAGTATTTT. Its protein product is CASSPGFRTDTQYF. Combining the CDR3 with reference TRBV11-1 and TRBJ2-3 gives the whole variable domain EAEVAQSPRYKITEKSQAVAFWCDPISGHATLYWYRQILGQGPELLVQFQDESVVDDSQLPKDRFSAERLKGVDSTLKIQPAELGDSAMYLCASSPGFRTDTQYFGPGTRLTVL.

This clone was observed a few times. V gene TRBV6-1 combines with J gene TRBJ2-3; 10 nucleotides match TRBD1. Trimming took 8 bases from V and 5 from J; bases not matched to a gene: 7. CDR3 size: 14 residues. CDR1 and CDR2 (germline): MNHNS, SASEGT. The CDR3 region is CASLTGGWGDTQYF. CDR3 sequence (DNA): TGTGCCAGCCTGACAGGGGGCTGGGGAGATACGCAGTATTTT.

The gene calls are TRBV7-6 and TRBJ1-1; TRBD1 agrees at 7 bases. The CDR3 has 12 amino acids. Germline loops: CDR1 SGHVS, CDR2 FNYEAQ. V dropped 5 bases and J dropped 6; count of bases not matched to a gene: 3. The CDR3 nucleotides are TGTGCCAGCAGCGCCGGGACAGCTGAAGCTTTCTTT. It encodes CASSAGTAEAFF.

The J gene is TRBJ1-2, the V gene TRBV29-1, with unresolved D. Looked up from germline, CDR1 is SQVTM and CDR2 is ANQGSEA. The CDR3 extends over 11 amino acids. Trimming took off 3 bases at V and 1 base at J, with 3 bases between the two ends. The CDR3 here is CSVERNYGYTF. As DNA, the CDR3 is TGCAGCGTTGAGCGTAACTATGGCTACACCTTC.

The count of this clone is one. This chain joins TRBV11-1 and TRBJ2-7; a possible D gene is TRBD2 (5 bases). CDR3 length: 15 amino acids. V lost 3 bases to trimming and J lost 2 bases, with 14 bases between them. Germline CDR1 is SGHAT and CDR2 is FQDESV (reference sequence). CDR3 bases: TGTGCCAGCAGCTTGGACTGGGAGAAAACCTACGAGCAGTACTTC. Encoded protein: CASSLDWEKTYEQYF.

The rearrangement links TRBV5-6 to TRBJ2-2; 9 bases are shared with TRBD1. This CDR3 is 13 amino acids long. The germline V gene has CDR1 SGHDT and CDR2 YYEEEE. Trimming took 7 bases from V and 5 from J; bases not matched to a gene: 3. The chain's CDR3 is CASATGGTGELFF. The CDR3 region has the DNA TGTGCCAGCGCGACAGGGGGTACCGGGGAGCTGTTTTTT.

The J gene is TRBJ2-1, the V gene TRBV5-1, with TRBD2 identical over 13 bases. The ends lost 3 bases at V and 8 bases at J; junction bases unmatched: 2. Germline V lookup: CDR1 SGHRS, CDR2 YFSETQ. The CDR3 contains 14 residues. The CDR3 protein is CASSSGLAGDEQFF. The CDR3, as DNA: TGCGCCAGCAGCTCTGGACTAGCGGGAGATGAGCAGTTCTTC.

This clone showed up just once. V usage is TRBV6-6 and J usage is TRBJ2-4; D is unclear. This CDR3 has 16 amino acids. In germline, CDR1 is MNHNY, CDR2 SVGAGI (reference sequence). Trimming took off 2 bases at V and 2 bases at J, with 13 bases between the two ends. The CDR3 DNA is TGTGCCAGCAGTTACCTCCCGGTGGTAACCAAAAACATTCAGTACTTC. Protein: CASSYLPVVTKNIQYF.

This clone was seen only once. The CDR3 sequence: CASSQDYGLAGSRGEQFF. The DNA for the CDR3 is TGCGCCAGCAGCCAAGATTACGGACTAGCGGGGTCAAGGGGTGAGCAGTTCTTC. The genes are TRBV4-1 and TRBJ2-1; TRBD2 matches 12 bases. The germline gives CDR1 MGHRA, CDR2 YSYEKL. V trimming: 0 bases; J trimming: 9 bases; junction bases outside the gene matches: 12. This CDR3 has 18 residues.

This chain joins TRBV7-8 and TRBJ1-2, with a weak D call TRBD1 (5 bases). This CDR3 region has 14 residues. The ends were cut back, 3 bases at V and 6 bases at J, with 14 bases in the middle. The germline gives CDR1 SGHVS, CDR2 FQNEAQ. The DNA of the CDR3 is TGTGCCAGCAGCTTGGTTATAGGGGCGCATGGCTACACCTTC. Protein sequence: CASSLVIGAHGYTF.

The chain employs TRBV7-2 and TRBJ1-5; D not resolved. Trimming took 3 bases from V and 7 from J, leaving 10 bases between them. The CDR3 loop spans 13 amino acids. Per the germline V gene, CDR1 is SGHTA and CDR2 is FQGNSA. CDR3 in amino acids: CASSFAAIQPQHF. The CDR3 bases are TGTGCCAGCAGCTTTGCCGCGATCCAGCCCCAGCATTTT.

The rearrangement joins TRBV6-7 to TRBJ2-1, with D possibly being TRBD2 (5 bases). TRBV6-7 is flagged as an ORF with uncertain function. Between the trimmed V and J ends, which lost 2 bases and 8 bases, there was a span of 10 bases. The CDR3 is 13 amino acids. This CDR3 is CASSYAVAYEQFF. The DNA of the CDR3 is TGTGCCAGCAGTTACGCCGTAGCGTATGAGCAGTTCTTC.

This clone has a handful of counts. The V and J genes are TRBV2 and TRBJ2-7, with 9 bases that match TRBD1. Trimming at V came to 7 bases and at J to 1 base, leaving 5 bases not matched to a gene. This CDR3 has 14 amino acids. Germline lookup yields CDR1 SNHLY and CDR2 FYNNEI. As DNA, the CDR3 is TGTGCCAGCATCCTGGGGACAGGGTCCTACGAGCAGTACTTC. Its translation is CASILGTGSYEQYF.

This chain links TRBV5-6 with TRBJ2-7; 8 bases agree with TRBD2. Germline CDR1 reads SGHDT; CDR2 reads YYEEEE. The CDR3 extends over 13 amino acids. V shed 6 bases, J shed 6 bases, and the junction held 8 bases outside the gene matches. The CDR3 region is CASTTGLEFEQYF. The CDR3 DNA reads TGTGCCAGCACCACGGGACTAGAATTCGAGCAGTACTTC.

V gene TRBV30 combines with J gene TRBJ1-1; no reliable D call. The CDR3 has 13 amino acids. Looked up from germline, CDR1 is GTSNPN and CDR2 is SVGIG (reference sequence). V was cut by 4 bases and J by 0 bases, with 9 bases left in between. In nucleotides, the CDR3 is TGTGCCTGGAATGCAGGCTTGAACACTGAAGCTTTCTTT. Encoded protein: CAWNAGLNTEAFF.

The chain uses TRBV19 and TRBJ1-1; no clear D gene. Germline loops: CDR1 LNHDA, CDR2 SQIVND (reference sequence). Trimming left V 6 bases short and J 1 base short, with 6 bases between. The CDR3 consists of 12 residues. The CDR3 is CASRTGNTEAFF. In nucleotides, the CDR3 is TGTGCCAGTAGGACGGGGAACACTGAAGCTTTCTTT.

The rearrangement uses TRBV7-3 and TRBJ2-3; 7 bases line up with TRBD2. Germline CDR1 is SGHTA and CDR2 is FQGTGA. The V segment lost 6 bases and the J segment 3 bases; nucleotides outside the gene matches: 3. This CDR3 comprises 13 residues. DNA of the CDR3: TGTGCCAGCAGGAATAGCGGGACAGATACGCAGTATTTT. Translated: CASRNSGTDTQYF.